This T cell receptor beta chain was captured by sequencing in a study of graft-versus-host responses after intestinal transplantation. Study background: The recipients all started with anti-thymocyte globulin induction and then took tacrolimus and steroids for around three years.

Note on this clone: Its antigen is not identified.

Findings and caveats of the study: Ileal or blood samples showed some GvH clones first, and such clones were also found in recipient marrow. Early post-transplant HvG declines were associated with peak circulating GvH clone levels.

The CDR3 runs 14 residues. V was clipped by 0 bases and J by 4 bases; unmatched bases: 4. Germline V gives CDR1 GTSNPN, CDR2 SVGIG (reference sequence). Generated by immunoSEQ multiplex PCR, the TCRdb table keeps only in-frame clones and is missing some. The data hold fewer than 120,000 clones, with 80% to 95% observed a single time. V usage is TRBV30 and J usage is TRBJ2-7; TRBD1 aligns across 9 bases. The sequence was obtained from a human donor who received an intestinal transplant. The sample in question was unstimulated CD8+ T cells sorted from spleen or lymph node cells, obtained before intestinal transplant. Here the CDR3 reads CAWSVGDRAYEQYF. As DNA, the CDR3 is TGTGCCTGGAGTGTTGGGGACAGGGCTTACGAGCAGTACTTC.